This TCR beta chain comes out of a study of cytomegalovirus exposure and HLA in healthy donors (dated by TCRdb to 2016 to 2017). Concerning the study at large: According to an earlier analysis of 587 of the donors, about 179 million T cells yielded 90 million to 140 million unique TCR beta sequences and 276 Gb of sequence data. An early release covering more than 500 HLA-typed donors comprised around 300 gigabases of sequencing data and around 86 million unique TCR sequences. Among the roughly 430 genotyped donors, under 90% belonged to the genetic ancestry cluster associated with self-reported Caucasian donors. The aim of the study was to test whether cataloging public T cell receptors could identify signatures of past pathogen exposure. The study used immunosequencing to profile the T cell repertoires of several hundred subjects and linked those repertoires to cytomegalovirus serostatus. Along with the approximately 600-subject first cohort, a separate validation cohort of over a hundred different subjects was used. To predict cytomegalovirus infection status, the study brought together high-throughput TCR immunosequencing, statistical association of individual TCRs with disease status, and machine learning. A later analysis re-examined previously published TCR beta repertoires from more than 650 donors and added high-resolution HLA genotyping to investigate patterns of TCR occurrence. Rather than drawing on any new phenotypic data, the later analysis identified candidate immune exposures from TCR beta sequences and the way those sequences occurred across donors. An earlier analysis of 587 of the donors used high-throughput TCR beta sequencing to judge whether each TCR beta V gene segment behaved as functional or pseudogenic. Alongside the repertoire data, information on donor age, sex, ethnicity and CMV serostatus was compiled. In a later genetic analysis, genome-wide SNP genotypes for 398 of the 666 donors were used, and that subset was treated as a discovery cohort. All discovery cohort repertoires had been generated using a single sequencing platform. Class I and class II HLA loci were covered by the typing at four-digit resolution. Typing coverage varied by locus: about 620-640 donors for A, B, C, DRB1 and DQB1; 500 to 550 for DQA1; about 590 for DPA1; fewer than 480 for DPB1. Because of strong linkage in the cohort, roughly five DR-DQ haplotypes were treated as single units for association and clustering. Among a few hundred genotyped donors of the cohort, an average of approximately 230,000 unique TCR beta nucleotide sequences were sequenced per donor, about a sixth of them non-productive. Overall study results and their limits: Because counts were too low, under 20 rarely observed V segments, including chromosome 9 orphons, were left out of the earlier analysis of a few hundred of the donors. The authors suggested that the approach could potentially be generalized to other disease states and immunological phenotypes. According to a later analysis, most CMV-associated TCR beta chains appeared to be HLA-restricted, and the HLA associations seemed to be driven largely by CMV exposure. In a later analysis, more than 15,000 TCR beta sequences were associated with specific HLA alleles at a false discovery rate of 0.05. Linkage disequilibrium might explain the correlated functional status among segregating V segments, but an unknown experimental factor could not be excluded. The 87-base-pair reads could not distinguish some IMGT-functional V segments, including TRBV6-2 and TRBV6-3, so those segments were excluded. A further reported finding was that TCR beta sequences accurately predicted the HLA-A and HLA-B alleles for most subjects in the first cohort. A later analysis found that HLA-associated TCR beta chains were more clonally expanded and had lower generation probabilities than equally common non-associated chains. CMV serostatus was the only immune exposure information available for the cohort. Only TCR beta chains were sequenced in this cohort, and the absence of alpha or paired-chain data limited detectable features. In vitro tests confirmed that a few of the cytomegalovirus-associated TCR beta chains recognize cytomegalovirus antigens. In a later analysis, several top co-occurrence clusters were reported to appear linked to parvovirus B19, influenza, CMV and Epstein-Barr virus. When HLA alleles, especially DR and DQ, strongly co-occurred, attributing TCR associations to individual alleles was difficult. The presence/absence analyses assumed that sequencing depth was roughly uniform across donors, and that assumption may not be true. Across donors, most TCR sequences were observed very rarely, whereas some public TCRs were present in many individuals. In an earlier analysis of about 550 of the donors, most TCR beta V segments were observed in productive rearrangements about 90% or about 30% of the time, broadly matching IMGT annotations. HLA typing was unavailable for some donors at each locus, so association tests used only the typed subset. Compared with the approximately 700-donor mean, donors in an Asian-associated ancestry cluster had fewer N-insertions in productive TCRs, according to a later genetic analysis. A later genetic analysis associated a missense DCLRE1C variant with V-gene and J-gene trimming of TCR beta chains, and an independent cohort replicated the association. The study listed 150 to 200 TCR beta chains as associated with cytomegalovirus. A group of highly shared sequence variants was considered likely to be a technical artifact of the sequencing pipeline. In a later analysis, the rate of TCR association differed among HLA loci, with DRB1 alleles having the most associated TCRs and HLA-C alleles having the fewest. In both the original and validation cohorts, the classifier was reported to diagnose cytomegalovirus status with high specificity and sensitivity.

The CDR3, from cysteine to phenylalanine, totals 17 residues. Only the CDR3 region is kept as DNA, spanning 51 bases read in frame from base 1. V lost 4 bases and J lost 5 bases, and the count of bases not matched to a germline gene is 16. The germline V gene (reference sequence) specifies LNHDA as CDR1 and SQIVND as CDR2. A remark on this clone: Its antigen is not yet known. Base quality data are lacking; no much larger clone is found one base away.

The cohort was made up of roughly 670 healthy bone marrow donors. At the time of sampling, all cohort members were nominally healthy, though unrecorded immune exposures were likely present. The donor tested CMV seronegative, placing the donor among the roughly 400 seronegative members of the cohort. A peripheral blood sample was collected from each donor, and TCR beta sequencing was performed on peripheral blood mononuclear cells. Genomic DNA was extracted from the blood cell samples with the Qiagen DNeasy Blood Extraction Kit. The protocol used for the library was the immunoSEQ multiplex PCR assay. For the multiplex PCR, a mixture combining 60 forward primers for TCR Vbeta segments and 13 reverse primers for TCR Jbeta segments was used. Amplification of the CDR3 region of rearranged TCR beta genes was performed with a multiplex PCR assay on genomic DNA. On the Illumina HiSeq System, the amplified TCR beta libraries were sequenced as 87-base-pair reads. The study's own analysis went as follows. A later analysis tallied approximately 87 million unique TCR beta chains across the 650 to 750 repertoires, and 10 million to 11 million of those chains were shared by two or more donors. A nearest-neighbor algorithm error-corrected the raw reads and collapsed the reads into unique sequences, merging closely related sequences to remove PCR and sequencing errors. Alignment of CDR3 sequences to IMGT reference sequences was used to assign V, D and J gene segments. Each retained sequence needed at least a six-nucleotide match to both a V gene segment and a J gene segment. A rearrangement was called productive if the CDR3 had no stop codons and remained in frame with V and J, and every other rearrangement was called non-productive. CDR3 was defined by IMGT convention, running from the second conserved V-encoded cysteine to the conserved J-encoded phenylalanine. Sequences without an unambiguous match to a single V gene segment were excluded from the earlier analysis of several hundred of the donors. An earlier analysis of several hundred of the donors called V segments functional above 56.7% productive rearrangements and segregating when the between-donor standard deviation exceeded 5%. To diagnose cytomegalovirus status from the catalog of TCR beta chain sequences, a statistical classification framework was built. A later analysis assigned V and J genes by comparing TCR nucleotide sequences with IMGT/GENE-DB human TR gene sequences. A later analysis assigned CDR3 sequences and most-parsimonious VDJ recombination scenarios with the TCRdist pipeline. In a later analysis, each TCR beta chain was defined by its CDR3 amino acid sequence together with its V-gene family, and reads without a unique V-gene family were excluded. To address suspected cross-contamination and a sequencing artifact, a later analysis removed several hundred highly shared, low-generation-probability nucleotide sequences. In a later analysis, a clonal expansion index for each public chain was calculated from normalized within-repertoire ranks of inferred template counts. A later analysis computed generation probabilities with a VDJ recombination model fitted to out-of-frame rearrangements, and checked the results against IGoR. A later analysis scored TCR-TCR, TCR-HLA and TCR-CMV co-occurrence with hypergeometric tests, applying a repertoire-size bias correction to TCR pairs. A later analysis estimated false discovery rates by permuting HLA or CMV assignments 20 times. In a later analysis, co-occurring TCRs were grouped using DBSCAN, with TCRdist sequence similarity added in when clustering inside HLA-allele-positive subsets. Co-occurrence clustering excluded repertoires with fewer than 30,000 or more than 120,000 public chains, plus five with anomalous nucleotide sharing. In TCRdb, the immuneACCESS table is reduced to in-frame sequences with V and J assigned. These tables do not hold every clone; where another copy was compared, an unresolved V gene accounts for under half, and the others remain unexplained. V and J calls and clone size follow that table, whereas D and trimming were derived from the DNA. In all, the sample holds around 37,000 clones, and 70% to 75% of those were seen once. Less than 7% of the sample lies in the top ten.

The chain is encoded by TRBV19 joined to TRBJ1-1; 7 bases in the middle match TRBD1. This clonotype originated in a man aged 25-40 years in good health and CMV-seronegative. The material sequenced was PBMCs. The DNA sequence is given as TGTGCCAGTAGTACGAAAAACAGGGGAGAGGGTCGAACTGAAGCTTTCTTT. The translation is CASSTKNRGEGRTEAFF.